Below, 9 T cell receptor beta chains from the same sample are listed, as sequenced in a study of blood T cells in healthy people across ages. Sample-barcoded 5' priming and a J-beta primer mix drove a second PCR of roughly 7 to 11 cycles. TCRdb called the 5' RACE reads again in MiXCR, with one record for every CDR3 protein. The repertoire holds some 760,000 distinct CDR3 sequences, with 25% as singletons. The data were also submitted as part of a second study, on T cells of mothers and their children.

Sample: blood. The receptors originated from a boy under 18 in good health.

This clonotype was detected a few times. This sequence joins TRBV10-3 and TRBJ2-7, with TRBD1 identical over 7 bases. The CDR3 is 15 amino acids. V shed 6 bases and J 0 bases; nucleotides not matched to a gene: 8. Germline CDR1 and CDR2: ENHRY and SYGVKD. The CDR3 is CAISAGGQASYEQYF. As DNA, the CDR3 is TGTGCCATCAGCGCCGGCGGACAGGCCTCCTACGAGCAGTACTTC.

This rearrangement joins TRBV15 to TRBJ2-3, with TRBD2 identical over 9 bases. V lost 3 bases and J lost 2; bases outside the gene matches: 3. The CDR3 contains 15 residues. Germline values: CDR1 LNHNV, CDR2 YYDKDF (reference sequence). The CDR3 DNA is TGTGCCACCAGCAGGACTAGCGGTTTCACAGATACGCAGTATTTT. As protein: CATSRTSGFTDTQYF.

A few counts support this clonotype. This chain joins TRBV9 and TRBJ2-5, with a weak D call TRBD2 (6 bases). V shed 3 bases and J shed 5 bases, with 14 bases lying between them. Germline V gives CDR1 SGDLS, CDR2 YYNGEE. This CDR3 region has 14 residues. The CDR3 loop is CASSAGSGGETQYF. The CDR3, as DNA: TGTGCCAGCAGCGCCGGGTCTGGGGGGGAGACCCAGTACTTC. Looking up the rest from reference TRBV9 and TRBJ2-5 gives the full variable domain: DSGVTQTPKHLITATGQRVTLRCSPRSGDLSVYWYQQSLDQGLQFLIQYYNGEERAKGNILERFSAQQFPDLHSELNLSSLELGDSALYFCASSAGSGGETQYFGPGTRLLVL.

The DNA of the CDR3 is TGTGCCAGCAGTGAAGAGGGCGCAGATACGCAGTATTTT. It encodes CASSEEGADTQYF. J is TRBJ2-3 and V is TRBV2; D is unclear. The V end was cut by 1 base, the J end by 4 bases, with 6 bases between. The CDR3 length is 13 residues. Germline V gene data show CDR1 as SNHLY and CDR2 as FYNNEI.

The CDR3 reads CASSTGTSPYNEQFF. In DNA form, the CDR3 reads TGTGCCAGTAGTACCGGGACTTCACCCTACAATGAGCAGTTCTTC. The genes are TRBV19 and TRBJ2-1; D is perhaps TRBD2 (6 bases). Trimming removed 4 bases from V and 2 bases from J, with 12 bases in between. The germline V gene encodes CDR1 LNHDA and CDR2 SQIVND (reference sequence). This CDR3 is 15 amino acids long.

J is TRBJ1-5 and V is TRBV6-5; D gene uncertain. CDR1 is MNHEY and CDR2 is SVGAGI in the germline V gene. V lost 6 bases, J lost 0 bases, and 15 bases lay in between. The CDR3 length is 16 residues. CDR3 nucleotide sequence: TGTGCCAGCAGCCCAATTGAAGTCCTTAGCAATCAGCCCCAGCATTTT. Protein sequence: CASSPIEVLSNQPQHF.

This sequence joins TRBV2 and TRBJ2-7; TRBD1 aligns across 7 bases. The CDR3 extends over 16 amino acids. From germline, CDR1 is SNHLY and CDR2 FYNNEI. J gave up 4 bases and V 4 bases, and 13 bases lay outside the gene matches. The CDR3 sequence: CASSAAGQDPDYEQYF. CDR3 DNA: TGTGCCAGCAGTGCCGCCGGACAGGACCCCGATTACGAGCAGTACTTC.

The V call is TRBV6-5, the J call TRBJ1-3; tentative D call: TRBD1 (5 bases). V lost 4 bases and J 0 bases, leaving 10 bases between the germline ends. The CDR3 consists of 15 residues. CDR1 MNHEY and CDR2 SVGAGI come from the germline V gene. CDR3: CASSSGGSSGNTIYF. Here the CDR3 DNA reads TGTGCCAGCAGTTCGGGGGGGAGCTCTGGAAACACCATATATTTT.

This chain joins TRBV7-2 and TRBJ1-5; TRBD1 might be the D (6 bases). Between the trimmed V and J ends, which lost 1 base and 4 bases, there was a span of 11 bases. The CDR3 contains 15 residues. The V gene's germline CDR1 is SGHTA and CDR2 FQGNSA. CDR3 amino acids: CASSLDFRGNQPQHF. CDR3 in DNA: TGTGCCAGCAGCTTAGATTTCAGGGGAAATCAGCCCCAGCATTTT.